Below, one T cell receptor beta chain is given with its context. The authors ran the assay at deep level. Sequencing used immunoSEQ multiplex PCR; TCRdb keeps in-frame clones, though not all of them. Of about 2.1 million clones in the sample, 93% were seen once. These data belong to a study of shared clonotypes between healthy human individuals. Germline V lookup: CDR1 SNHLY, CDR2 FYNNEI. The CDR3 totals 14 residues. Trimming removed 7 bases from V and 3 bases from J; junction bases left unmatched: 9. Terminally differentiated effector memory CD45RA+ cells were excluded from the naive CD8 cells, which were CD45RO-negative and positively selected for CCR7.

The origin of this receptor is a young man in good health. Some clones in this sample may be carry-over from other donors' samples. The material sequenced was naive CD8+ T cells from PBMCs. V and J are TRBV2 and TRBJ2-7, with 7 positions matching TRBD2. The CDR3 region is CASKPRELSYEQYF. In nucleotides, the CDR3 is TGTGCCAGCAAACCGCGGGAGTTAAGCTACGAGCAGTACTTC.